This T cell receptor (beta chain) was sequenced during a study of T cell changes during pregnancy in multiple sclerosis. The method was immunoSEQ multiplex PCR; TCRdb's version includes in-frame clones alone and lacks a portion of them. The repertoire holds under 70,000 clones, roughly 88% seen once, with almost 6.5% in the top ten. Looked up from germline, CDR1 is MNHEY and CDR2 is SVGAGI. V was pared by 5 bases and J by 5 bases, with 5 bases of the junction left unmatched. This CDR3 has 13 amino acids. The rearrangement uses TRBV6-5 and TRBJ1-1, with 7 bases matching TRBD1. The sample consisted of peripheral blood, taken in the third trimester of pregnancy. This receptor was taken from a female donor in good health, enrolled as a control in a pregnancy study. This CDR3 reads CASSEGAGTEAFF. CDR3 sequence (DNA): TGTGCCAGCAGTGAGGGGGCTGGTACTGAAGCTTTCTTT.